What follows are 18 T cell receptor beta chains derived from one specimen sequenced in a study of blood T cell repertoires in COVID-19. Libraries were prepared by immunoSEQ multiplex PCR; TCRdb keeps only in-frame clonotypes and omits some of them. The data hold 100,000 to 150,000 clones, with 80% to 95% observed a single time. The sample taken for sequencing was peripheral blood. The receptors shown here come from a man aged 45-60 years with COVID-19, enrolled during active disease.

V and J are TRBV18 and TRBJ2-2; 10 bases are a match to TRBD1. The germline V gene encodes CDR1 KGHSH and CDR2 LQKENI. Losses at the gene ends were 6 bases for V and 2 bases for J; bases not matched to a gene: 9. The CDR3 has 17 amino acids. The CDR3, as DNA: TGTGCCAGCTCCCTTCGACAGGGGGCAATTAACACCGGGGAGCTGTTTTTT. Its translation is CASSLRQGAINTGELFF.

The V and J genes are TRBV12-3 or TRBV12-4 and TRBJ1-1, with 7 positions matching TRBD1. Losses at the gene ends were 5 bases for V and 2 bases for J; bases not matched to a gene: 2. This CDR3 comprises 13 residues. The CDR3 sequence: CASSTGENTEAFF. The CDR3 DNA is TGTGCCAGCAGTACAGGGGAAAACACTGAAGCTTTCTTT.

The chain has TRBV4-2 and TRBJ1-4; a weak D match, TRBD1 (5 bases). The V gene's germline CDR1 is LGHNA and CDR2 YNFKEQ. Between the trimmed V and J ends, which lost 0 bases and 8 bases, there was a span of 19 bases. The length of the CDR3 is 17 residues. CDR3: CASSQESRANGGEKLFF. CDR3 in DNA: TGTGCCAGCAGCCAAGAAAGTAGGGCAAATGGGGGGGAAAAACTGTTTTTT.

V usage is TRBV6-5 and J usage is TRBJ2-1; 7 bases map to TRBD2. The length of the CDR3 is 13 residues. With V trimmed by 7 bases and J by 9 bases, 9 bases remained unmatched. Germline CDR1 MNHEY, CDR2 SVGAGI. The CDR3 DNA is TGTGCCAGCATGCGGGGCGGGAGAAGTGAGCAGTTCTTC. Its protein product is CASMRGGRSEQFF.

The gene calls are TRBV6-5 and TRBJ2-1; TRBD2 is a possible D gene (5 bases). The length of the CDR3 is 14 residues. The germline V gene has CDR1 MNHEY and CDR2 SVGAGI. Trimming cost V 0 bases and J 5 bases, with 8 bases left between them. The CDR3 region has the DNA TGTGCCAGCAGTTACTCGACCGGGAACAATGAGCAGTTCTTC. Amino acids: CASSYSTGNNEQFF.

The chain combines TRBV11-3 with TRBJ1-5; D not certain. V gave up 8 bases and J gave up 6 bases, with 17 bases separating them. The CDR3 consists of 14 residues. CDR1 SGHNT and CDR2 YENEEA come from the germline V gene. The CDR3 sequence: CASPGVGVFQPQHF. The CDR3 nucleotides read TGTGCCAGCCCGGGCGTCGGGGTCTTTCAGCCCCAGCATTTT.

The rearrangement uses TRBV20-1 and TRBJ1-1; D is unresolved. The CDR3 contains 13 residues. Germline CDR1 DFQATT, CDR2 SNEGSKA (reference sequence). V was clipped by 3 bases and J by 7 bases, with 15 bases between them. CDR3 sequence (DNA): TGCAGTGCTAGTTCAGGCTTCTTTATTGAAGCTTTCTTT. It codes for CSASSGFFIEAFF.

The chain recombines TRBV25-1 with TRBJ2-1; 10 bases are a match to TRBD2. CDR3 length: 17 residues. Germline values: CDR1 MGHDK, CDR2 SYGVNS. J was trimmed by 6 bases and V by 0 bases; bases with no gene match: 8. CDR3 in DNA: TGTGCCAGCAGTGAATATCTTAAGGTAGCGGGAGGCAATGAGCAGTTCTTC. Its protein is CASSEYLKVAGGNEQFF. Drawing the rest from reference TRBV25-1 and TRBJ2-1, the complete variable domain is EADIYQTPRYLVIGTGKKITLECSQTMGHDKMYWYQQDPGMELHLIHYSYGVNSTEKGDLSSESTVSRIRTEHFPLTLESARPSHTSQYLCASSEYLKVAGGNEQFFGPGTRLTVL.

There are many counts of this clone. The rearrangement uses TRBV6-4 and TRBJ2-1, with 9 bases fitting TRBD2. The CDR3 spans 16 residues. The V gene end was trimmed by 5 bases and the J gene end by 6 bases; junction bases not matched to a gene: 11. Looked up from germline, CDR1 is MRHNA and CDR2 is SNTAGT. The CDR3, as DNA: TGTGCCAGCAGTTATTCCGGGACTAGCCTTCCCAATGAGCAGTTCTTC. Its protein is CASSYSGTSLPNEQFF.

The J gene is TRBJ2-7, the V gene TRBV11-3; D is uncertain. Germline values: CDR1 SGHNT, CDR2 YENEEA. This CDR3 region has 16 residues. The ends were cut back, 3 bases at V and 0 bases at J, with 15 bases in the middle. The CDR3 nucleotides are TGTGCCAGCAGCTTTACATCGCGGAACCCCTCCTACGAGCAGTACGTC. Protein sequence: CASSFTSRNPSYEQYV.

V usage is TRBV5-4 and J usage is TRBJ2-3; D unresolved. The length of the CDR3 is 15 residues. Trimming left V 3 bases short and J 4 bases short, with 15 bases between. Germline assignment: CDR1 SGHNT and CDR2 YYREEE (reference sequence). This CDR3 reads CASSSSSRFADTQYF. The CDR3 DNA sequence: TGTGCCAGCAGCTCGAGCTCCCGTTTCGCAGATACGCAGTATTTT.

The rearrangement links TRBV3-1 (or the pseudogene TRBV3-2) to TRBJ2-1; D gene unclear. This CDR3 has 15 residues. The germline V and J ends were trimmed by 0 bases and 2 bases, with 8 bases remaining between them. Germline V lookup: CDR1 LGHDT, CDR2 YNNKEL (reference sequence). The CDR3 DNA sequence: TGTGCCAGCAGCCAAGAGAGGTCCCCCTACAATGAGCAGTTCTTC. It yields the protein CASSQERSPYNEQFF.

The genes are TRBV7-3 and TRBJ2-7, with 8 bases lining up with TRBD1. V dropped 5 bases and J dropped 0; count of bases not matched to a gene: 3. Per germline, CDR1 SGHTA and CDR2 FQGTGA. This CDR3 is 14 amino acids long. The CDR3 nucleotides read TGTGCCAGCAGCCTGGGGACAGGCTCCTACGAGCAGTACTTC. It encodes CASSLGTGSYEQYF.

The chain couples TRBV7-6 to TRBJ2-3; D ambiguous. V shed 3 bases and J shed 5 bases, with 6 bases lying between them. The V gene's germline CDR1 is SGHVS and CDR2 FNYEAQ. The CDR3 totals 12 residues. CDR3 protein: CASSFFLDTQYF. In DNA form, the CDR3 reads TGTGCCAGCAGCTTCTTTTTAGATACGCAGTATTTT.

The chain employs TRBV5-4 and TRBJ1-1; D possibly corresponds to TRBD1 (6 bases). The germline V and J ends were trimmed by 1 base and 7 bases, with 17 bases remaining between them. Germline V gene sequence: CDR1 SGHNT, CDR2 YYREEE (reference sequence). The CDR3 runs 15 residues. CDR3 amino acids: CASSLYAAGAIEAFF. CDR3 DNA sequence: TGTGCCAGCAGCTTGTACGCCGCGGGGGCAATTGAAGCTTTCTTT.

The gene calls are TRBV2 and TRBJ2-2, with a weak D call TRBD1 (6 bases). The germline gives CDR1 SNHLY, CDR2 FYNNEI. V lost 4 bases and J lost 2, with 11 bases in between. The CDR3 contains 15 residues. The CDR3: CASSVGQPNTGELFF. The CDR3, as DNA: TGTGCCAGCAGTGTAGGACAGCCAAACACCGGGGAGCTGTTTTTT.

The CDR3: CASSFGGGRREQFF. As DNA, the CDR3 is TGTGCCAGCAGCTTTGGTGGCGGGAGGCGTGAGCAGTTCTTC. The rearrangement uses TRBV7-3 and TRBJ2-1; the match to TRBD2 covers 8 bases. Germline assignment: CDR1 SGHTA and CDR2 FQGTGA. Unmatched junction bases numbered 7, after V lost 3 bases and J lost 9 bases. CDR3 length: 14 amino acids.

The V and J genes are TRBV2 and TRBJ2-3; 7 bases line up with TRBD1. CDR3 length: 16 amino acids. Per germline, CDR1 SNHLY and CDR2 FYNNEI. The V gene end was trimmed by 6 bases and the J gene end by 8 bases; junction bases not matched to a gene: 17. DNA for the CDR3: TGTGCCAGCAGGGGGGAGACAGGGCGCAATCCGGGTACGCAGTATTTT. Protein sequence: CASRGETGRNPGTQYF.